These 10 T cell receptor beta chains share one sample of origin, sequenced in a study of CD8 T cells in Susac syndrome. Random hexamers were used to reverse transcribe an amount of about 0.5 to 1 ug RNA. TCRdb re-analysed the immunoSEQ multiplex PCR reads in MiXCR, keeping a single row per CDR3 protein. The profile shows 120,000 or so distinct CDR3 sequences, 96% of them singletons. The sequencing input was CD4+ T cells from PBMCs. Source of these receptors: a human donor with Susac syndrome.

V is TRBV5-4 and J is TRBJ2-5, with D maybe TRBD2 (6 bases). Germline V gives CDR1 SGHNT, CDR2 YYREEE (reference sequence). V lost 7 bases to trimming and J lost 4 bases, with 11 bases between them. The CDR3 is made up of 12 amino acids. The CDR3 sequence is CASRRGAETQYF. CDR3 DNA sequence: TGTGCCAGCCGGCGGGGAGCAGAGACCCAGTACTTC.

The chain is built from TRBV5-1 and TRBJ2-7; 7 bases match TRBD2. The length of the CDR3 is 16 residues. Germline loops: CDR1 SGHRS, CDR2 YFSETQ. With V trimmed by 4 bases and J by 0 bases, 10 bases remained unmatched. The CDR3 DNA is TGCGCCAGCAGCCCCTCGGGGGGTAGCAGCTCCTACGAGCAGTACTTC. This gives the protein CASSPSGGSSSYEQYF.

The rearrangement links TRBV7-8 to TRBJ2-6; tentatively, D is TRBD2 (5 bases). This CDR3 is built from 16 residues. V lost 2 bases and J 0 bases, leaving 8 bases between the germline ends. Germline V gene data show CDR1 as SGHVS and CDR2 as FQNEAQ. Here the CDR3 DNA reads TGTGCCAGCAGCTTATTGGGGAGCTCTGGGGCCAACGTCCTGACTTTC. Translating it yields CASSLLGSSGANVLTF.

The chain couples TRBV30 to TRBJ2-7; 10 positions agree with TRBD2. Germline V CDR1 and CDR2: GTSNPN, SVGIG (reference sequence). J was trimmed by 3 bases and V by 2 bases; bases with no gene match: 4. CDR3 length: 14 residues. The CDR3 is CAWSPSGRSYEQYF. The CDR3 DNA reads as TGTGCCTGGAGTCCTAGCGGGAGAAGCTACGAGCAGTACTTC.

The V gene is TRBV9, the J gene TRBJ2-1; TRBD2 aligns across 7 bases. The CDR3 consists of 15 residues. The germline CDR1 and CDR2 sequences are SGDLS and YYNGEE. J lost 8 bases, V lost 2 bases, and 10 bases had no gene match. The CDR3 loop reads CASSVSGTPRDEQFF. The CDR3 nucleotides read TGTGCCAGCAGCGTCAGCGGGACCCCCAGGGATGAGCAGTTCTTC. The full variable domain, completed using reference TRBV9 and TRBJ2-1, is DSGVTQTPKHLITATGQRVTLRCSPRSGDLSVYWYQQSLDQGLQFLIQYYNGEERAKGNILERFSAQQFPDLHSELNLSSLELGDSALYFCASSVSGTPRDEQFFGPGTRLTVL.

This chain links TRBV28 with TRBJ2-5; 7 bases are a match to TRBD2. CDR1 is MDHEN and CDR2 is SYDVKM in the germline V gene. The CDR3 sequence is 15 residues long. Trimming removed 5 bases from V and 7 bases from J; junction bases left unmatched: 13. The CDR3 DNA is TGTGCCAGCAGTAGACTCGGACCGGGGGGAGGGACCCAGTACTTC. Protein sequence: CASSRLGPGGGTQYF.

This chain joins TRBV7-2 and TRBJ2-5; D is unresolved. CDR1 and CDR2 (germline): SGHTA, FQGNSA. V gave up 4 bases and J gave up 5 bases, with 17 bases separating them. This CDR3 spans 15 amino acids. The chain's CDR3 is CASSSRASGRETQYF. The DNA of the CDR3 is TGTGCCAGCAGCTCCCGGGCCTCCGGGCGGGAGACCCAGTACTTC.

The CDR3 here is CSVIPSEETQYF. The CDR3 DNA follows: TGCAGCGTCATCCCCTCGGAAGAGACCCAGTACTTC. The chain uses TRBV29-1 and TRBJ2-5; D unclear. Germline V gene data show CDR1 as SQVTM and CDR2 as ANQGSEA. This CDR3 has 12 residues. Trimming stripped 6 bases from V and 3 bases from J, with 11 bases between.

This clonotype was counted once. The chain links TRBV14 to TRBJ2-7, with a tentative D call TRBD1 (6 bases). V was trimmed by 5 bases and J by 5 bases, leaving 10 bases between them. There are 12 residues in the CDR3. CDR1 and CDR2 from the germline V gene are SGHDN and FVKESK. Here the CDR3 reads CASSSTGNEQYF. The CDR3, as DNA: TGTGCCAGCAGCTCTACAGGGAACGAGCAGTACTTC.

The sample holds one count of this clonotype. The chain couples TRBV4-1 to TRBJ1-1; no firm D call. CDR1 and CDR2 (germline): MGHRA, YSYEKL. CDR3 size: 15 residues. Between the trimmed V and J ends, which lost 3 bases and 4 bases, there was a span of 15 bases. CDR3 sequence reads: CASSQAHKISTEAFF. As DNA, the CDR3 is TGCGCCAGCAGCCAGGCCCACAAGATTAGCACTGAAGCTTTCTTT.